These 29 T cell receptor beta chains originate from one sample sequenced in a study of T cell clonality in common variable immunodeficiency. What these receptors recognize is not known. Study results and limitations: Common variable immunodeficiency TCR beta sequences reportedly had fewer deletions and N-nucleotide insertions.

Method: immunoSEQ multiplex PCR; TCRdb's copy keeps in-frame clones and lacks some. The profile covers over 30,000 clones, none occurring a single time. Sequenced input: peripheral blood mononuclear cells. These receptors came from a human donor with common variable immunodeficiency.

Ten or more counts support this clone. The observed sequence ends 3 residues before the CDR3 terminus, with the missing tail filled in from the germline J gene. The chain links TRBV5-1 to TRBJ1-1; unclear D gene. Germline V gene data show CDR1 as SGHRS and CDR2 as YFSETQ. This CDR3 spans 14 amino acids. V dropped 0 bases and J dropped 0 bases, with 6 bases sitting between them. CDR3 DNA (partial): TGCGCCAGCAGCTTGGAACAGTTGAACACTGAA. This translates into CASSLEQLNTE. The full-length CDR3 reads as CASSLEQLNTEAFF.

There are many counts of this clone. The read ends 3 residues before the CDR3 terminus; that terminus is restored from the germline J gene. The chain employs TRBV29-1 and TRBJ1-1, with TRBD1 matching over 7 bases. The CDR3 runs to 13 residues. The germline CDR1 and CDR2 sequences are SQVTM and ANQGSEA. J lost 4 bases, V lost 3 bases, and 5 bases had no gene match. CDR3 region: CSVDRQGGTEAFF. Partial CDR3 DNA: TGCAGCGTTGACCGACAGGGTGGCACTGAA. Full variable domain (outside the CDR3, taken from reference TRBV29-1 and TRBJ1-1): SAVISQKPSRDICQRGTSLTIQCQVDSQVTMMFWYRQQPGQSLTLIATANQGSEATYESGFVIDKFPISRPNLTFSTLTVSNMSPEDSSIYLCSVDRQGGTEAFFGQGTRLTVV.

This clone was seen a handful of times. From the germline J gene comes the end of the CDR3, since the read stops 3 residues before it. This chain connects TRBV18 to TRBJ2-7; the match to TRBD2 covers 13 bases. The V gene's germline CDR1 is KGHSH and CDR2 LQKENI. Trimming took 3 bases from V and 1 from J; bases not matched to a gene: 0. CDR3 length equals 15 residues. The CDR3 DNA, read in part, is TGTGCCAGCTCACCGACTAGCGGGAGGTCCTACGAG. Protein sequence: CASSPTSGRSYE. The entire CDR3 reads CASSPTSGRSYEQYF.

The sample holds many counts of this clone. Read sequence stops 3 residues before the CDR3 end, and the germline J gene provides the missing end. The rearrangement uses TRBV20-1 and TRBJ2-5; tentative D call: TRBD2 (5 bases). Germline V gene lookup returns CDR1 DFQATT and CDR2 SNEGSKA (reference sequence). The CDR3 consists of 13 residues. V lost 4 bases and J 3 bases, leaving 12 bases between the germline ends. CDR3 protein: CSATSPGKETQYF. The CDR3 DNA, read in part, is TGCAGTGCTACATCTCCGGGGAAAGAGACC.

In the case of this clone: The read ends 3 residues before the CDR3 terminus; that terminus is restored from the germline J gene. V is TRBV7-7 and J is TRBJ2-5, with D perhaps TRBD2 (5 bases). The CDR3 runs 15 residues. Germline V CDR1 and CDR2: SSHAT, FNYEAQ (reference sequence). Trimming pared 3 bases from V and 2 bases from J, leaving 13 bases between. The DNA read from the CDR3 is TGTGCCAGCAGCTTCGACGGCGGGCCACAAGAGACC. Amino acids: CASSFDGGPQET. The whole CDR3 sequence is CASSFDGGPQETQYF. Based on the CDR3 plus reference TRBV7-7 and TRBJ2-5, the full variable domain is GAGVSQSPRYKVTKRGQDVTLRCDPISSHATLYWYQQALGQGPEFLTYFNYEAQPDKSGLPSDRFSAERPEGSISTLTIQRTEQRDSAMYRCASSFDGGPQETQYFGPGTRLLVL.

This clone was recorded many times. The read is 3 residues too short to cover the CDR3 end, so that end is filled in from the germline J gene. The rearrangement links TRBV23-1 to TRBJ2-2, with D uncertain. TRBV23-1 is an open reading frame whose function is uncertain. The CDR3 is 15 residues long. The V gene lost 6 bases and the J gene lost 6 bases, with 17 bases spanning the gap. CDR3 region: CASSPGTWSAGELFF. Incomplete CDR3 DNA: TGCGCCAGCAGCCCAGGAACGTGGAGTGCCGGGGAG.

On this clone itself: The missing CDR3 end, 3 residues past where the read stops, is filled in from the germline J gene. This rearrangement joins TRBV18 to TRBJ2-7, with D perhaps matching TRBD1 (6 bases). CDR3 length: 13 residues. Trimming cost V 6 bases and J 2 bases, with 11 bases left between them. In germline, CDR1 is KGHSH, CDR2 LQKENI. CDR3 DNA, as far as it was read: TGTGCCAGCTCGATCGACAGGACCTACGAG. This sequence encodes CASSIDRTYE. The CDR3 in full is CASSIDRTYEQYF.

This clone was recorded at least ten times. The sequence runs out 3 residues before the end of the CDR3; the remainder is reconstructed from the germline J gene. This chain connects TRBV23-1 to TRBJ2-5; 9 bases match TRBD2. TRBV23-1 is classed as an ORF, of uncertain function. This CDR3 comprises 17 residues. After removal of 2 bases from V and 5 bases from J, the junction contained 12 bases not matched to a gene. The CDR3 region is CASSQSGGRAFDETQYF. CDR3 DNA, as far as it was read: TGCGCCAGCAGTCAAAGTGGCGGGAGGGCCTTTGACGAGACC.

This clone was observed at least ten times. The read falls 3 residues short of the CDR3 end, and the missing part is taken from the germline J gene. V gene TRBV3-1 (or the pseudogene TRBV3-2) combines with J gene TRBJ1-1, with 9 positions matching TRBD1. J lost 5 bases, V lost 4 bases, and 8 bases had no gene match. The V gene's germline CDR1 is LGHDT and CDR2 YNNKEL (reference sequence). The CDR3 totals 15 residues. The sequenced CDR3 bases are TGTGCCAGCAGCCCCCGGGACAGGGCGAGAACTGAA. Amino acids: CASSPRDRARTE. The entire CDR3 is CASSPRDRARTEAFF.

This clone came up many times. Read sequence stops 3 residues before the CDR3 end, and the germline J gene provides the missing end. The rearrangement links TRBV7-3 to TRBJ1-1; D might be TRBD1 (6 bases). The ends were cut back, 6 bases at V and 4 bases at J, with 12 bases in the middle. The CDR3 is 13 amino acids. Germline values: CDR1 SGHTA, CDR2 FQGTGA. The CDR3 loop reads CASRAGAVTEAFF. The covered CDR3 bases are TGTGCCAGCAGGGCAGGGGCGGTCACTGAA.

With regard to this clone: The CDR3 is cut off 3 residues early in the read; its end comes from the germline J gene. The chain joins TRBV7-9 to TRBJ1-1; D is possibly TRBD1 (6 bases). Germline CDR1 reads SEHNR; CDR2 reads FQNEAQ (reference sequence). Between the trimmed V and J ends, which lost 5 bases and 7 bases, there was a span of 17 bases. CDR3 size: 14 residues. The CDR3 loop is CASSPDRQKIEAFF. The covered CDR3 bases are TGTGCCAGCAGCCCCGACAGGCAGAAGATTGAA.

This clone was counted many times. The sequence runs out 3 residues before the end of the CDR3; the remainder is reconstructed from the germline J gene. The chain links TRBV10-3 to TRBJ2-2, with a possible D match to TRBD1 (5 bases). Germline loops: CDR1 ENHRY, CDR2 SYGVKD. The germline V and J ends were trimmed by 3 bases and 3 bases, with 11 bases remaining between them. CDR3 length: 15 residues. The DNA read from the CDR3 is TGTGCCATCAGTGAAAGGGGCTCCTACACCGGGGAG. Amino acids: CAISERGSYTGE. From start to end, the CDR3 is CAISERGSYTGELFF.

This clone has a count of ten or more. Sequencing ends 3 residues short of the CDR3 end; the germline J gene provides the rest. The rearrangement uses TRBV5-1 and TRBJ2-5, with D tentatively TRBD1 (6 bases). There are 14 residues in the CDR3. CDR1 is SGHRS and CDR2 is YFSETQ in the germline V gene. V lost 0 bases, J lost 5 bases, and 11 bases lay in between. The CDR3 bases that were read are TGCGCCAGCAGCTTGGGACAGGAGTGGGAGACC. Residues: CASSLGQEWET. In full, the CDR3 is CASSLGQEWETQYF.

In its sample, this clone was seen a few times. With the read ending 3 residues before the CDR3 end, the germline J gene is used to fill in that end. The V call is TRBV7-3, the J call TRBJ2-5; 9 nucleotides align to TRBD1. The CDR3 loop spans 15 amino acids. CDR1 is SGHTA, CDR2 FQGTGA, per germline. Unmatched junction bases numbered 2, after V lost 2 bases and J lost 1 base. The CDR3 DNA, read in part, is TGTGCCAGCAGCTTAGACAGGGGGACCCAAGAGACC. This sequence encodes CASSLDRGTQET. The complete CDR3 sequence is CASSLDRGTQETQYF.

By share, this clone counts as medium-sized (0.01 to 0.1%). The read gets to within 3 residues of the CDR3 end, and the germline J gene fills in the rest. The chain is built from TRBV28 and TRBJ2-2; no clear D gene. Germline V gene lookup returns CDR1 MDHEN and CDR2 SYDVKM. Trimming took 1 base from V and 8 from J, leaving 5 bases between them. CDR3 length: 12 amino acids. The sequenced CDR3 bases are TGTGCCAGCAGTTTATACTCTGGGGAG. Translation: CASSLYSGE. The full CDR3 reads CASSLYSGELFF.

A remark on this clone: With the read ending 3 residues before the CDR3 end, the germline J gene is used to fill in that end. The chain joins TRBV19 to TRBJ1-4; D gene uncertain. The V end lost 7 bases, the J end lost 3 bases, and 12 bases lay between the germline ends. The CDR3 sequence is 14 residues long. Per the germline V gene, CDR1 is LNHDA and CDR2 is SQIVND (reference sequence). The CDR3 protein is CASKVSVANEKLFF. The covered CDR3 bases are TGTGCCAGTAAAGTTAGCGTCGCTAATGAAAAA. The full variable domain, its missing parts supplied by reference TRBV19 and TRBJ1-4, is DGGITQSPKYLFRKEGQNVTLSCEQNLNHDAMYWYRQDPGQGLRLIYYSQIVNDFQKGDIAEGYSVSREKKESFPLTVTSAQKNPTAFYLCASKVSVANEKLFFGSGTQLSVL.

By share of the sample, this clone is medium-sized. The CDR3 end is not reached by the read, which stops 3 residues before it; the germline J gene fills it in. V usage is TRBV5-8 and J usage is TRBJ1-1; 8 nucleotides align to TRBD1. Germline V CDR1 and CDR2: SGHTS, YDEGEE. V lost 5 bases and J lost 3; bases outside the gene matches: 6. The CDR3 is made up of 14 amino acids. CDR3 DNA, as far as it was read: TGTGCCAGCAGATTTAGGACAGGGCACACTGAA. Amino acids: CASRFRTGHTE. The entire CDR3 protein is CASRFRTGHTEAFF.

About this clone: The CDR3 end is not reached by the read, which stops 3 residues before it; the germline J gene fills it in. The rearrangement links TRBV7-8 to TRBJ2-1, with TRBD2 matching over 8 bases. Germline V gene sequence: CDR1 SGHVS, CDR2 FQNEAQ. V shed 1 base, J shed 6 bases, and the junction held 5 bases outside the gene matches. The CDR3 has 15 residues. The CDR3 DNA, read in part, is TGTGCCAGCAGCTTAGGCTGGACTAGCAGCAATGAG. Protein sequence: CASSLGWTSSNE. The complete CDR3 sequence is CASSLGWTSSNEQFF.

In its sample, this clone was seen many times. The CDR3 region is CASSPTTGGVGGGYTF. The DNA read from the CDR3 is TGTGCCAGCAGCCCGACGACAGGGGGGGTCGGGGGAGGC. The genes are TRBV4-2 and TRBJ1-2; 9 nucleotides line up with TRBD1. The read terminates 3 residues ahead of where the CDR3 ends, so the germline J gene completes it. CDR3 size: 16 residues. Germline-derived CDR1 and CDR2 are LGHNA and YNFKEQ.

This clone was detected only a few times. The read ends 3 residues early relative to the CDR3; the germline J gene fills the gap. V gene TRBV6-4 combines with J gene TRBJ2-3; 8 bases are shared with TRBD2. Per the germline V gene, CDR1 is MRHNA and CDR2 is SNTAGT. The length of the CDR3 is 14 residues. With 5 bases clipped from V and 3 bases from J, the junction kept 4 bases outside the gene matches. Incomplete CDR3 DNA: TGTGCCAGCAGTCGGGGGGGACCTACAGATACG. It yields the protein CASSRGGPTDT. The whole CDR3 protein is CASSRGGPTDTQYF.

In this sample, this clone turned up many times. The CDR3 extends 3 residues past the end of the read, so its final part is completed from the germline J gene. The genes are TRBV7-2 and TRBJ1-4, with TRBD1 matching over 9 bases. This CDR3 comprises 14 residues. Germline V gene sequence: CDR1 SGHTA, CDR2 FQGNSA. With 6 bases clipped from V and 6 bases from J, the junction kept 5 bases outside the gene matches. The CDR3 sequence is CASSPGTGHEKLFF. The sequenced part of the CDR3 DNA is TGTGCCAGCAGTCCCGGGACAGGGCATGAAAAA.

This clone occurred a few times. The CDR3 goes on 3 residues after the read ends, and that part is filled in from the germline J gene. The chain is built from TRBV11-3 and TRBJ2-1; 9 bases fit TRBD2. The V gene's germline CDR1 is SGHNT and CDR2 YENEEA. This CDR3 is 15 amino acids long. V was clipped by 5 bases and J by 7 bases; unmatched bases: 9. The CDR3 protein is CASSAGSGRQNEQFF. The sequenced part of the CDR3 DNA is TGTGCCAGCAGCGCCGGGAGCGGGAGGCAAAATGAG.

This clone was observed many times. Here the CDR3 reads CASGREFRETQYF. The sequenced part of the CDR3 DNA is TGTGCCAGCGGGCGGGAGTTTCGAGAGACC. The rearrangement uses TRBV7-2 and TRBJ2-5, with 7 bases identical to TRBD2. The CDR3 extends 3 residues past the end of the read, so its final part is completed from the germline J gene. CDR1 and CDR2 from the germline V gene are SGHTA and FQGNSA. The CDR3 is 13 residues long. Trimming at V came to 8 bases and at J to 4 bases, leaving 7 bases not matched to a gene.

This clone was observed a few times. The read ends 3 residues before the CDR3 terminus; that terminus is restored from the germline J gene. The rearrangement uses TRBV7-8 and TRBJ1-2; the match to TRBD1 covers 7 bases. The CDR3 length is 15 residues. V gave up 1 base and J gave up 5 bases; unmatched junction bases: 7. The germline V gene encodes CDR1 SGHVS and CDR2 FQNEAQ. CDR3 sequence: CASSLGRGGLYGYTF. The CDR3 DNA, read in part, is TGTGCCAGCAGCTTAGGGCGAGGGGGCCTGTATGGC.

This clone was counted ten times or more. CDR3 amino acids: CSARDSGRGADTQYF. CDR3 bases read: TGCAGTGCTAGAGATAGCGGGAGAGGGGCAGATACG. The gene calls are TRBV20-1 and TRBJ2-3, with 9 bases matching TRBD2. The read terminates 3 residues before the CDR3 end, so the remaining end is supplied by the germline J gene. Germline-derived CDR1 and CDR2 are DFQATT and SNEGSKA (reference sequence). J gave up 4 bases and V 0 bases, and 5 bases lay outside the gene matches. This CDR3 comprises 15 residues.

This clone was found a few times. The read ends 3 residues shy of where the CDR3 ends; the end is completed using the germline J gene. The V and J genes are TRBV6-2 or TRBV6-3 and TRBJ1-5; 10 bases are shared with TRBD1. The CDR3 sequence is 15 residues long. Germline V lookup: CDR1 MNHEY, CDR2 SVGEGT. J was trimmed by 6 bases and V by 2 bases; bases with no gene match: 4. The CDR3 loop reads CASSYTGQGVQPQHF. The sequenced CDR3 bases are TGTGCCAGCAGTTACACCGGACAGGGGGTTCAGCCC.

Of note for this clone: The CDR3 end lies 3 residues beyond the end of the read and is filled in from the germline J gene. The gene calls are TRBV2 and TRBJ1-5; 10 bases match TRBD1. Trimming removed 4 bases from V and 6 bases from J; junction bases left unmatched: 3. The CDR3 extends over 14 amino acids. Germline CDR1 is SNHLY and CDR2 is FYNNEI. The part of the CDR3 DNA that was read is TGTGCCAGCAGTGGACAGGGGGCTGTTCAGCCC. Protein product: CASSGQGAVQP. The CDR3, in full, reads CASSGQGAVQPQHF.

There are a few counts of this clone. The read is 3 residues too short to cover the CDR3 end, so that end is filled in from the germline J gene. The rearrangement joins TRBV5-6 to TRBJ2-5, with 8 bases fitting TRBD2. V lost 4 bases to trimming and J lost 4 bases; unmatched junction nucleotides: 9. Germline V gene sequence: CDR1 SGHDT, CDR2 YYEEEE. The CDR3 covers 15 residues. Here the CDR3 reads CASSPGPGGGETQYF. Incomplete CDR3 DNA: TGTGCCAGCAGCCCAGGTCCGGGAGGGGGAGAGACC.

Only a few counts were recorded for this clone. The read halts 3 residues ahead of the CDR3 end, with the missing end drawn from the germline J gene. The rearrangement links TRBV11-3 to TRBJ1-1; D possibly corresponds to TRBD1 (5 bases). The CDR3 covers 14 residues. Germline V gives CDR1 SGHNT, CDR2 YENEEA. The ends were cut back, 5 bases at V and 0 bases at J, with 10 bases in the middle. CDR3 DNA, as far as it was read: TGTGCCAGCAGCGCCCAGGGTATGAACACTGAA. This encodes CASSAQGMNTE. The entire CDR3 is CASSAQGMNTEAFF.